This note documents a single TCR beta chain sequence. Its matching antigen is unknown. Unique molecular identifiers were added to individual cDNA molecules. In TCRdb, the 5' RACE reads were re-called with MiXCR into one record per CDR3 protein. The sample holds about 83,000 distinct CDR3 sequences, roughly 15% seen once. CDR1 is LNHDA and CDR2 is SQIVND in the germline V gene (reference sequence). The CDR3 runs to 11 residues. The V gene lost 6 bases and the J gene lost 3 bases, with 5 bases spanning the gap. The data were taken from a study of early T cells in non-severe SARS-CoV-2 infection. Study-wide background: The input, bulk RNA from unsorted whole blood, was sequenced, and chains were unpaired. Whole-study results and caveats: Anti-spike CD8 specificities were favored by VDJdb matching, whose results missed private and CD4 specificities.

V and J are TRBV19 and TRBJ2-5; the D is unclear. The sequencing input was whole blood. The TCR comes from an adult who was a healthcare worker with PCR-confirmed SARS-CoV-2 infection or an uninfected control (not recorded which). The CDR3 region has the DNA TGTGCCAGTAGAAAAGAAGAGACCCAGTACTTC. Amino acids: CASRKEETQYF.